The 17 T cell receptor beta chains below all came from one sample that was sequenced in a study of blood T cell repertoires in COVID-19. Clones were sequenced by immunoSEQ multiplex PCR, and TCRdb holds only the in-frame ones, with some missing. The table lists about 12,000 clones, 72% of them singletons. Source material: peripheral blood. The receptors come from a man aged 60-69 years with COVID-19, enrolled during active disease.

V is TRBV29-1 and J is TRBJ1-2, with 12 bases fitting TRBD1. The CDR3 loop spans 14 amino acids. Germline V gives CDR1 SQVTM, CDR2 ANQGSEA. The J segment lost 5 bases and the V segment lost 3 bases, leaving 4 bases of the junction unmatched. The CDR3, as DNA: TGCAGCGTTGAGGGACAGGGGGCGAAGTATGGCTACACCTTC. It translates to CSVEGQGAKYGYTF. Complete variable domain (other parts from reference TRBV29-1 and TRBJ1-2): SAVISQKPSRDICQRGTSLTIQCQVDSQVTMMFWYRQQPGQSLTLIATANQGSEATYESGFVIDKFPISRPNLTFSTLTVSNMSPEDSSIYLCSVEGQGAKYGYTFGSGTRLTVV.

The CDR3 reads CASSVLAGVGETQYF. The CDR3 nucleotides are TGTGCCAGCAGTGTATTAGCGGGAGTGGGGGAGACCCAGTACTTC. V usage is TRBV27 and J usage is TRBJ2-5, with 9 bases lining up with TRBD2. The CDR3 spans 15 residues. Trimming cost V 5 bases and J 5 bases; bases outside gene matches: 9. Germline V gene data show CDR1 as MNHEY and CDR2 as SMNVEV (reference sequence).

The chain links TRBV27 to TRBJ2-3, with D uncertain. Trimming cost V 2 bases and J 4 bases, with 7 bases left between them. CDR1 is MNHEY and CDR2 is SMNVEV in the germline V gene (reference sequence). The CDR3 is 13 residues long. The CDR3 coding sequence is TGTGCCAGCAGTTTAATGTCGTCAGATACGCAGTATTTT. Its translation is CASSLMSSDTQYF.

The chain uses TRBV24-1 and TRBJ2-1, with a tentative D call TRBD2 (6 bases). This CDR3 has 15 residues. Germline V lookup: CDR1 KGHDR, CDR2 SFDVKD. V was shortened by 5 bases and J by 0 bases, with 10 bases between the two germline ends. The CDR3 bases are TGTGCCACCAGTGGGAGGGTTGGCTCCTACAATGAGCAGTTCTTC. This encodes CATSGRVGSYNEQFF.

V is TRBV3-1 (or the pseudogene TRBV3-2) and J is TRBJ1-1, with 11 bases fitting TRBD1. This CDR3 is 14 amino acids long. Germline V gene sequence: CDR1 LGHDT, CDR2 YNNKEL (reference sequence). V lost 4 bases and J lost 4; bases outside the gene matches: 2. The CDR3 coding sequence is TGTGCCAGCAGCCGGGGGACAGGGGGCACTGAAGCTTTCTTT. It yields the protein CASSRGTGGTEAFF.

The V and J genes are TRBV5-4 and TRBJ2-1, with D possibly matching TRBD2 (7 bases). Germline CDR1 is SGHNT and CDR2 is YYREEE (reference sequence). The CDR3 is 17 residues long. V gave up 3 bases and J gave up 5 bases, with 21 bases separating them. The CDR3, as DNA: TGTGCCAGCAGCTCCCCGTCCGCGGCGGGGGCCGACAATGAGCAGTTCTTC. It is translated as CASSSPSAAGADNEQFF.

In its sample, this clone is medium-sized. J is TRBJ1-4 and V is TRBV4-3; the D gene is possibly TRBD1 (5 bases). Germline V gene data show CDR1 as LGHNA and CDR2 as YSLEER. This CDR3 comprises 16 residues. V dropped 2 bases and J dropped 3 bases, with 13 bases sitting between them. The CDR3 DNA follows: TGCGCCAGCAGCCAATCCGGGGGTTCAGCTAATGAAAAACTGTTTTTT. This gives the protein CASSQSGGSANEKLFF.

In its sample, this clone is medium-sized. The chain carries TRBV2 and TRBJ2-1; 7 bases are a match to TRBD2. CDR1 is SNHLY, CDR2 FYNNEI, per germline. The CDR3 is 16 residues long. The J segment lost 1 base and the V segment lost 8 bases, leaving 11 bases of the junction unmatched. DNA of the CDR3: TGTGCCAGCTTTGGACCGGCCGGGGGGTCCTACAATGAGCAGTTCTTC. It yields the protein CASFGPAGGSYNEQFF.

This sequence joins TRBV5-6 and TRBJ2-5; the D gene is possibly TRBD1 (5 bases). CDR1 and CDR2 (germline): SGHDT, YYEEEE. V was cut by 0 bases and J by 4 bases, with 10 bases left in between. CDR3 length equals 14 residues. The CDR3 DNA sequence: TGTGCCAGCAGCTTGGCAGGGAAGCGAGAGACCCAGTACTTC. Translated, it gives CASSLAGKRETQYF.

The rearrangement joins TRBV6-2 or TRBV6-3 to TRBJ1-2; perhaps TRBD1 as D (5 bases). The CDR3 totals 14 residues. The V and J ends lost 0 bases and 7 bases respectively, with 12 bases between them. Germline CDR1 is MNHEY and CDR2 is SVGEGT. The CDR3 here is CASSYSGGAGGYTF. The CDR3, as DNA: TGTGCCAGCAGTTACTCAGGAGGGGCTGGTGGCTACACCTTC.

CDR3 residues: CASSISGRSSYNEQFF. The CDR3 DNA is TGTGCCAGCAGTATTTCAGGGCGGAGCTCCTACAATGAGCAGTTCTTC. This chain links TRBV3-1 (or the pseudogene TRBV3-2) with TRBJ2-1; the D gene is possibly TRBD1 (5 bases). V lost 6 bases, J lost 0 bases, and 15 bases lay in between. CDR3 size: 16 residues. Germline values: CDR1 LGHDT, CDR2 YNNKEL (reference sequence).

This clone is large (0.1 to 1%). V and J are TRBV29-1 and TRBJ2-2, with TRBD1 as a possible D gene (6 bases). This CDR3 is built from 13 residues. The germline CDR1 and CDR2 sequences are SQVTM and ANQGSEA. Trimming took 7 bases from V and 4 from J, leaving 13 bases between them. Here the CDR3 reads CSGQGLGTGELFF. The DNA of the CDR3 is TGCAGCGGGCAGGGGCTGGGCACCGGGGAGCTGTTTTTT.

The chain employs TRBV18 and TRBJ1-1; D may be TRBD1 (5 bases). Trimming stripped 1 base from V and 6 bases from J, with 6 bases between. The CDR3 length is 12 residues. Germline V lookup: CDR1 KGHSH, CDR2 LQKENI. Here the CDR3 DNA reads TGTGCCAGCTCACCACAGGGGCCTGAAGCTTTCTTT. It yields the protein CASSPQGPEAFF.

V and J are TRBV15 and TRBJ2-7; TRBD2 aligns across 7 bases. CDR1 is LNHNV, CDR2 YYDKDF, per germline (reference sequence). The CDR3 has 13 amino acids. The ends lost 4 bases at V and 6 bases at J; junction bases unmatched: 6. The CDR3 spells CATSIGGGGEQYV. Here the CDR3 DNA reads TGTGCCACCAGCATTGGCGGGGGTGGCGAGCAGTACGTC.

This clone has only a few counts. This chain joins TRBV18 and TRBJ2-5, with D possibly TRBD2 on 6 matching bases. From germline, CDR1 is KGHSH and CDR2 LQKENI. The V end lost 4 bases, the J end lost 4 bases, and 19 bases lay between the germline ends. This CDR3 has 16 residues. The CDR3: CASSLPRSSGSETQYF. CDR3 DNA sequence: TGTGCCAGCTCACTCCCCCGCTCAAGCGGGTCAGAGACCCAGTACTTC.

The chain uses TRBV5-1 and TRBJ2-5, with D perhaps matching TRBD2 (5 bases). V was trimmed by 5 bases and J by 4 bases, leaving 24 bases between them. In germline, CDR1 is SGHRS, CDR2 YFSETQ. The CDR3 is 17 amino acids. The CDR3 DNA sequence: TGCGCCAGCAGTACCCTGTCCGGACCCATACTAGGAGAGACCCAGTACTTC. Protein product: CASSTLSGPILGETQYF.

The V gene is TRBV24-1, the J gene TRBJ1-3; weak D call: TRBD1 (5 bases). Germline V gives CDR1 KGHDR, CDR2 SFDVKD. The CDR3 is 14 residues long. Trimming cost V 3 bases and J 4 bases, with 9 bases left between them. The CDR3: CATSDGGAGNTIYF. DNA of the CDR3: TGTGCCACCAGTGATGGAGGGGCGGGAAACACCATATATTTT.